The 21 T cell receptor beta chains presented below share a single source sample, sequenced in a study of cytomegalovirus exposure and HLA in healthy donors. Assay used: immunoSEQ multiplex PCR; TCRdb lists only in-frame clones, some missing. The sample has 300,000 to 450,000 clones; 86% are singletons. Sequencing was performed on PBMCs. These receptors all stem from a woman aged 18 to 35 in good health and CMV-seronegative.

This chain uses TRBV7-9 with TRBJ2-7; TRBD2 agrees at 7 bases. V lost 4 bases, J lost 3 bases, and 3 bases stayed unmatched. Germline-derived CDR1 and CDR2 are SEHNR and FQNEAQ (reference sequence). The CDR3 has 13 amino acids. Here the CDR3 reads CASSWGGYYEQYF. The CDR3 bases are TGTGCCAGCAGCTGGGGGGGGTACTACGAGCAGTACTTC.

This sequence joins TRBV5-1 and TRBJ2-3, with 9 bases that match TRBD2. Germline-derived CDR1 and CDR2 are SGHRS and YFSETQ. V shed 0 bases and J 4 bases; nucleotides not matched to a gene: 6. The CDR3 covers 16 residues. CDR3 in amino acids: CASSLALAGGADTQYF. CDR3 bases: TGCGCCAGCAGCTTGGCCCTTGCGGGGGGGGCAGATACGCAGTATTTT.

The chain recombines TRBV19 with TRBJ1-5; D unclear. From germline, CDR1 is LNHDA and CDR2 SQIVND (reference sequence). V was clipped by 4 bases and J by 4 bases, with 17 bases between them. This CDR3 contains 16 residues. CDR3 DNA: TGTGCCAGTAGTAGGTCATTCGCTCAACTTAATCAGCCCCAGCATTTT. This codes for CASSRSFAQLNQPQHF.

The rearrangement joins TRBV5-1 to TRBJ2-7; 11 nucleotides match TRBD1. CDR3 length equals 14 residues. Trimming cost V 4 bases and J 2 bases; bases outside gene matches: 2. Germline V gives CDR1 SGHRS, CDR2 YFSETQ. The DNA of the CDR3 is TGCGCCAGCAGCAGGGGACAGGGGGCCTACGAGCAGTACTTC. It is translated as CASSRGQGAYEQYF.

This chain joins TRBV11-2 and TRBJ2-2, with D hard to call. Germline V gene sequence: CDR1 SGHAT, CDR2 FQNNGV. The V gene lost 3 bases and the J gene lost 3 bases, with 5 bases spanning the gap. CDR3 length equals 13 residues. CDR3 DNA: TGTGCCAGCAGCTTTGGGCACACCGGGGAGCTGTTTTTT. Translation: CASSFGHTGELFF.

The CDR3 spells CASRVNTEAFF. The CDR3 DNA reads TGCGCCAGCCGAGTGAACACTGAAGCTTTCTTT. This rearrangement joins TRBV5-1 to TRBJ1-1; D unclear. The CDR3 runs 11 residues. Trimming removed 7 bases from V and 0 bases from J, with 4 bases in between. The germline CDR1 and CDR2 sequences are SGHRS and YFSETQ.

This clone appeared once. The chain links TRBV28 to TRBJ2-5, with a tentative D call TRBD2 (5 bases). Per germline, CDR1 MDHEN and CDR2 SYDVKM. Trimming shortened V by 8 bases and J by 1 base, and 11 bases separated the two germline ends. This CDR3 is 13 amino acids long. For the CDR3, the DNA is TGTGCCAGCCGTGGCGGGCTCCAAGAGACCCAGTACTTC. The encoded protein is CASRGGLQETQYF.

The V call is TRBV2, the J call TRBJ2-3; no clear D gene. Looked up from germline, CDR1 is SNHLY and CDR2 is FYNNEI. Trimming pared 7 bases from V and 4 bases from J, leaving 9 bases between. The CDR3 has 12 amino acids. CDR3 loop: CASTKYADTQYF. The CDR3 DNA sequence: TGTGCCAGCACTAAATATGCAGATACGCAGTATTTT.

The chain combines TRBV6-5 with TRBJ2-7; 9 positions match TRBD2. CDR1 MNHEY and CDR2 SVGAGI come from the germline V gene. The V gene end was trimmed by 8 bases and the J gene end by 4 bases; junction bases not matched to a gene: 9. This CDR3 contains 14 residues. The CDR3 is CASATGTSTYEQYF. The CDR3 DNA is TGTGCCAGCGCCACCGGGACTAGCACTTACGAGCAGTACTTC.

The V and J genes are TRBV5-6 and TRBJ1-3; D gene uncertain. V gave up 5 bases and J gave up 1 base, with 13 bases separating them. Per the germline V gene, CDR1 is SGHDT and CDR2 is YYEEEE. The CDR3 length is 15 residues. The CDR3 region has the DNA TGTGCCAGCAGGCACGGTTCGGGTTCTGGAAACACCATATATTTT. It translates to CASRHGSGSGNTIYF.

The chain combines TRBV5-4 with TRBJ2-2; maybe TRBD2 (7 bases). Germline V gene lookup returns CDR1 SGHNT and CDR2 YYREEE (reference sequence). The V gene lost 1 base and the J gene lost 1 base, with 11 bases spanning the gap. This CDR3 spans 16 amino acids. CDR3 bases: TGTGCCAGCAGCTTGTCGGGGGGCAAGAACACCGGGGAGCTGTTTTTT. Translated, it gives CASSLSGGKNTGELFF.

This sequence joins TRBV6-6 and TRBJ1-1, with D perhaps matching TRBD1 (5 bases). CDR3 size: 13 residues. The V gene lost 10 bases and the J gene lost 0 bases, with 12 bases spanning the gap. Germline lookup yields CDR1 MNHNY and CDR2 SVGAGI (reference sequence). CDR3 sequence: CATGRGMNTEAFF. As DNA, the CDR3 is TGTGCCACCGGGCGGGGGATGAACACTGAAGCTTTCTTT.

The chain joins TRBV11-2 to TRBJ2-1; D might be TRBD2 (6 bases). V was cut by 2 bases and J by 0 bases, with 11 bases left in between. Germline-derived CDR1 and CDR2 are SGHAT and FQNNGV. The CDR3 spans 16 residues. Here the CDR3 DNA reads TGTGCCAGCAGCTTAAGGGAGGACCGCTCCTACAATGAGCAGTTCTTC. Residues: CASSLREDRSYNEQFF.

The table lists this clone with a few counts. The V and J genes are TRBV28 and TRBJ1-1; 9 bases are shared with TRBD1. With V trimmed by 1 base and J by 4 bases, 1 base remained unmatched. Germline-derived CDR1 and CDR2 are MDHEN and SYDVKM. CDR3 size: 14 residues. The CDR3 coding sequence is TGTGCCAGCAGTTTATCGACAGGGGGCACTGAAGCTTTCTTT. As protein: CASSLSTGGTEAFF.

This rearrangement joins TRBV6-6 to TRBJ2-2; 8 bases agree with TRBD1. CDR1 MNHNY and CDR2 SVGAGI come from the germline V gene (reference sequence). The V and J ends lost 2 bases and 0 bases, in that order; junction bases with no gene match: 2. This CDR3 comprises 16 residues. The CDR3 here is CASSYRDRPNTGELFF. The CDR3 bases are TGTGCCAGCAGTTACCGGGACAGGCCGAACACCGGGGAGCTGTTTTTT.

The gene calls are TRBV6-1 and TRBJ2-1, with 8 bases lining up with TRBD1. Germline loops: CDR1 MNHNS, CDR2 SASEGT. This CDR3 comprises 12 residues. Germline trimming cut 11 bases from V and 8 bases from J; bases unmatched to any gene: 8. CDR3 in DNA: TGTGCCTCACTTCACAGGGGGGATGAGCAGTTCTTC. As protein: CASLHRGDEQFF.

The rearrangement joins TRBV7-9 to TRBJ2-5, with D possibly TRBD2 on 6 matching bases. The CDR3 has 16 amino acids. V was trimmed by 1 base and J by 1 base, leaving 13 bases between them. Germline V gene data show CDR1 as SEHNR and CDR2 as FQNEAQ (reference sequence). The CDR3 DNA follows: TGTGCCAGCAGCTTAGTACCCCTGGGGGGCCAAGAGACCCAGTACTTC. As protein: CASSLVPLGGQETQYF.

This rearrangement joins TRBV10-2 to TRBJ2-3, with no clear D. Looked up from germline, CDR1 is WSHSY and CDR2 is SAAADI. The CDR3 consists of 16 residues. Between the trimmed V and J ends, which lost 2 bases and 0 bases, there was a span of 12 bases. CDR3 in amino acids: CASSEARELSTDTQYF. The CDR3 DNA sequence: TGCGCCAGCAGTGAGGCGCGAGAGCTGAGCACAGATACGCAGTATTTT.

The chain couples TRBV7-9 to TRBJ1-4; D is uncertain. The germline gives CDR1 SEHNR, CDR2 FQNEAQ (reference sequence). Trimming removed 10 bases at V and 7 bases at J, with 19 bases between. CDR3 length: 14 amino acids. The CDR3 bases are TGTGCCACCCCTCTGCGAGGCAGACTTGAAAAACTGTTTTTT. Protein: CATPLRGRLEKLFF. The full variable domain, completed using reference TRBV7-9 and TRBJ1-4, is DTGVSQNPRHKITKRGQNVTFRCDPISEHNRLYWYRQTLGQGPEFLTYFQNEAQLEKSRLLSDRFSAERPKGSFSTLEIQRTEQGDSAMYLCATPLRGRLEKLFFGSGTQLSVL.

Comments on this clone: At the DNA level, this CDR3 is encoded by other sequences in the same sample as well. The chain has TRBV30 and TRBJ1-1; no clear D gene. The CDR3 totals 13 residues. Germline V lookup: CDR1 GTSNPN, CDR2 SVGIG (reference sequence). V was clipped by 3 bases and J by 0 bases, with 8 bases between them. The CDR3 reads CAWRAHLNTEAFF. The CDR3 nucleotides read TGTGCCTGGAGGGCTCACCTGAACACTGAAGCTTTCTTT.

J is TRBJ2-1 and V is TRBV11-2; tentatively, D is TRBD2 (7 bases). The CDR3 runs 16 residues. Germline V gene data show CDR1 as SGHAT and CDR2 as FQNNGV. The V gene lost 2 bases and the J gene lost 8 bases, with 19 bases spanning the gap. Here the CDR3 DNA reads TGTGCCAGCAGCTTAAGTCGGGGGGCCTCTGTCCATGAGCAGTTCTTC. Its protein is CASSLSRGASVHEQFF.